The entry below describes one TCR beta chain. Its antigen has not been determined. Nothing much larger sits one base from this clone, and base qualities are not available. The sample is drawn from a study of OX40 agonist ivuxolimab in advanced cancers. At the level of the whole study: Ivuxolimab, which targeted the costimulatory receptor OX40 (CD134), was an agonistic, fully human IgG2 monoclonal antibody. Partial responses occurred in three dose-escalation patients, of whom one had hepatocellular carcinoma and two had cutaneous melanoma. Intravenous ivuxolimab was administered to patients every 2 weeks at six dose levels: 0.01, 0.1, 0.3, 1.5, 3 and 10 mg/kg. Of the approximately 50 dose-escalation patients, hepatocellular carcinoma was present in around 20, melanoma in approximately 15, renal cell carcinoma in 9 and head and neck cancer in 9. The paper reports the monotherapy dose-escalation portion (N of about 51 patients) of the phase I ivuxolimab trial. The purpose of peripheral TCRbeta sequencing was to test whether ivuxolimab changed TCR sequence diversity and led to clonal T-cell expansion. Prior anti-PD-1, anti-PD-L1 or anti-CTLA-4 therapy was permitted, and less than 45% of dose-escalation patients had received checkpoint inhibitors. In the dose-escalation cohort, around four fifths of patients were male, and the mean age was about 55 years, with a range of roughly 20 to 80. What the work shows at the level of the full study, not this receptor alone: On average, CD8+ T cells showed more expanded clones than CD4+ T cells after ivuxolimab. Antigen specificity was not determined for the clonally expanded peripheral T cells. At doses of 0.1 to 3.0 mg/kg, clonal expansion of both CD4+ and CD8+ T cells in blood was seen between baseline and week 6. In the 0.1-3.0 mg/kg groups, partial responders were among the patients with the lowest normalized peripheral clonal expansion, particularly in CD8+ T cells. Low levels of normalized T-cell clonal expansion were also seen in some patients who did not respond.

To sequence the TCRbeta CDR3 region, genomic DNA was isolated from the sorted cells. The immunoSEQ Assay was used for sequencing of TCRbeta CDR3 regions. TCRdb re-hosts the immuneACCESS table, in-frame sequences only. Its copies lack some clones; in the studies checked, an unresolved V gene accounts for under half of them, and the cause for the rest is not known. The sample has about 79,000 clones on record, roughly 94% of them singletons. The ten largest make up 8.5% to 10% of the sample. V lost 1 base and J lost 8 bases; the stretch between them is 8 bases long. The germline V gene (reference sequence) provides CDR1 PRHDT and CDR2 FYEKMQ. The CDR3 covers 12 residues, taking in both the cysteine and the phenylalanine. Only the CDR3 part of the read is kept: 36 bases, read in frame from the first base. The trial excluded patients who had a history of autoimmune disease or were on systemic immunosuppression. Peripheral blood for TCR sequencing was collected from all dose cohorts at baseline, on cycle 4 day 1, and on cycle 7 day 1. Samples came from an open-label, multicenter, first-in-human phase I dose-escalation trial of ivuxolimab. The trial enrolled adults with locally advanced or metastatic head and neck squamous cell, hepatocellular, melanoma or renal cell carcinoma. Before TCR sequencing, CD4+ and CD8+ T cells were separately sorted from peripheral blood.

This clonotype was sampled from an adult with an advanced solid tumor such as melanoma, head and neck, liver or kidney cancer. The chain employs TRBV13 and TRBJ1-1; the D gene cannot be named for sure. This specimen consisted of CD4+ or CD8+ T cells sorted from blood, obtained in a trial of the OX40 agonist ivuxolimab. The CDR3 protein sequence reads: CASSLETPEAFF. The nucleotides read TGTGCCAGCAGCTTAGAGACACCCGAAGCTTTCTTT.